What follows describes a single T cell receptor (beta chain). Time point meaning: after dendritic cell vaccination, including at tumor progression/relapse. This entry is derived from a study of glioma-infiltrating T cells after dendritic cell vaccination. With 0 bases removed from V and 6 bases from J, the gap between germline ends came to 6 bases. Germline V CDR1 and CDR2: MGHRA, YSYEKL. The CDR3 runs to 13 residues. The assay was immunoSEQ multiplex PCR, and TCRdb's table has in-frame clones only and misses some. The sample holds 90,000 to 140,000 clones, nearly 90% seen once. V usage is TRBV4-1 and J usage is TRBJ2-1, with a possible D match to TRBD1 (6 bases). This specimen consisted of blood, obtained after dendritic cell vaccination. The TCR was taken from a human donor with glioblastoma. The CDR3 nucleotides are TGCGCCAGCAGCCAAGAGACAGGCAATGAGCAGTTCTTC. Translating gives CASSQETGNEQFF.